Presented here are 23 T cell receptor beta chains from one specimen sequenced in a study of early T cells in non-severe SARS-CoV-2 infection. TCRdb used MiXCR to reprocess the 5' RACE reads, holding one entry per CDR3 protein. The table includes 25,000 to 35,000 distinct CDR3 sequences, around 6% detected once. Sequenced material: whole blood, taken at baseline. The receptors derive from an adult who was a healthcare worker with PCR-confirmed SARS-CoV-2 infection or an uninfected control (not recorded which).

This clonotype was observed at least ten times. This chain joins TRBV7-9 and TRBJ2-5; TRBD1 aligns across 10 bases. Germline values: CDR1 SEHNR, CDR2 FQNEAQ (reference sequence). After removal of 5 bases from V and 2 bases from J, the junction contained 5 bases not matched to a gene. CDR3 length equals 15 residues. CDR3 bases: TGTGCCAGCAGCCCCGGACAGGGGGGGCAAGAGACCCAGTACTTC. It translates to CASSPGQGGQETQYF.

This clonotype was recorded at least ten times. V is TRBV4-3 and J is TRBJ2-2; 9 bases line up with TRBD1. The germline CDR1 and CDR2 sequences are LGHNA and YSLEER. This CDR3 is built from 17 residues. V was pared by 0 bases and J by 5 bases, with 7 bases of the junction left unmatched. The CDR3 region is CASSQDSGTGRTGELFF. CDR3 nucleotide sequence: TGCGCCAGCAGCCAAGATTCTGGGACAGGGCGGACCGGGGAGCTGTTTTTT.

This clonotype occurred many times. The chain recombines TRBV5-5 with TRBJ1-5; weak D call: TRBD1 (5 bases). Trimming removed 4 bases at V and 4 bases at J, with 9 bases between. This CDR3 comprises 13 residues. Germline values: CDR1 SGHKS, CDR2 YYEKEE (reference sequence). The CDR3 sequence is CASSLQGNQPQHF. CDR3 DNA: TGTGCCAGCAGCCTTCAGGGTAATCAGCCCCAGCATTTT.

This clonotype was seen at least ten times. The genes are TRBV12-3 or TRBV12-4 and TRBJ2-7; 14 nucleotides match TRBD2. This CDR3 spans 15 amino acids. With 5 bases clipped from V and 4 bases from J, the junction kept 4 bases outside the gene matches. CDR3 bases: TGTGCCAGCAGTACGACTAGCGGGGGGGTTTACGAGCAGTACTTC. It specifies CASSTTSGGVYEQYF.

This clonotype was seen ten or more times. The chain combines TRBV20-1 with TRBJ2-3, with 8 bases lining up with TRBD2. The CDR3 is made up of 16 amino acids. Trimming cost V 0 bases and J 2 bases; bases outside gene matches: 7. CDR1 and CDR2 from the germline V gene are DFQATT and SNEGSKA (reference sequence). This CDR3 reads CSARDTRGGYTDTQYF. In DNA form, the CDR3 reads TGCAGTGCTAGAGATACCCGGGGGGGATACACAGATACGCAGTATTTT.

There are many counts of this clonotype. The CDR3 sequence: CASSSGLAGDTQYF. For the CDR3, the DNA is TGTGCCAGCAGCTCTGGACTGGCGGGAGATACGCAGTATTTT. This chain uses TRBV7-9 with TRBJ2-3; the D gene is possibly TRBD2 (5 bases). The CDR3 has 14 residues. The germline V gene encodes CDR1 SEHNR and CDR2 FQNEAQ (reference sequence). The germline V and J ends were trimmed by 4 bases and 5 bases, with 13 bases remaining between them.

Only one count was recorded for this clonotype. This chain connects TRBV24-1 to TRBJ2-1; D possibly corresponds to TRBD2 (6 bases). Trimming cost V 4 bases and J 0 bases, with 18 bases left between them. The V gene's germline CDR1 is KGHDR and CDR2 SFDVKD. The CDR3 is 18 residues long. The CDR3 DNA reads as TGTGCCACCAGTGAGCCCCGAGCGGGCGAGAGCTCCTACAATGAGCAGTTCTTC. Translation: CATSEPRAGESSYNEQFF.

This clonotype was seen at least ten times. The CDR3 DNA follows: TGTGCCAGCAGCCCTCGGAGAACTATCCAAGAGACCCAGTACTTC. Protein sequence: CASSPRRTIQETQYF. The rearrangement joins TRBV11-2 to TRBJ2-5; D gene ambiguous. Trimming stripped 5 bases from V and 1 base from J, with 14 bases between. This CDR3 is 15 amino acids long. Germline lookup yields CDR1 SGHAT and CDR2 FQNNGV.

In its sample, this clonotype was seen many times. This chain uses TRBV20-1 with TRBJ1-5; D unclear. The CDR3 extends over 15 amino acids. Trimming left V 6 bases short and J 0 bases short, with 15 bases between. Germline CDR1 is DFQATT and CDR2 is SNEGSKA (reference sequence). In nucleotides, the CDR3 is TGCAGTGCCCTCGTGGGCGGAGATAGCAATCAGCCCCAGCATTTT. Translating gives CSALVGGDSNQPQHF.

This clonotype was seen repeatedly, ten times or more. The DNA of the CDR3 is TGTGCCAGTAGTATTGGGCCGGATAATGAAAAACTGTTTTTT. This encodes CASSIGPDNEKLFF. The chain joins TRBV19 to TRBJ1-4, with D unclear. Germline V gene lookup returns CDR1 LNHDA and CDR2 SQIVND (reference sequence). This CDR3 comprises 14 residues. Trimming removed 3 bases from V and 4 bases from J, with 9 bases in between.

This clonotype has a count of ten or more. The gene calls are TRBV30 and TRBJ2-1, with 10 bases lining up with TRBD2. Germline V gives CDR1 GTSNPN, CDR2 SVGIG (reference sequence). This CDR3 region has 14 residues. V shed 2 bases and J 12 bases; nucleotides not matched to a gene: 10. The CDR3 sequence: CAWSTLAGVAGQFF. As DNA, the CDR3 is TGTGCCTGGAGTACCCTAGCGGGGGTGGCCGGGCAGTTCTTC.

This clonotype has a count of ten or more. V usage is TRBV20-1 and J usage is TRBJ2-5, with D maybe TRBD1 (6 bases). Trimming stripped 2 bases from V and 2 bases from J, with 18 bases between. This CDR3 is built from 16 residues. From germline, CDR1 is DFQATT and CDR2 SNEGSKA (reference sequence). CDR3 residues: CSARTPGRGPQETQYF. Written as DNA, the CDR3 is TGCAGTGCTAGAACGCCGGGCAGGGGCCCTCAAGAGACCCAGTACTTC.

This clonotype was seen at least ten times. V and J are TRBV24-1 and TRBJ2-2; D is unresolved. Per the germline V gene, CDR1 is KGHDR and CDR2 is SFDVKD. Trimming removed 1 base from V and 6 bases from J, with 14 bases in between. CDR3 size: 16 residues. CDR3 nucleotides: TGTGCCACCAGTGATTTTGGGCATTCAAAGGCCGGGGAGCTGTTTTTT. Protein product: CATSDFGHSKAGELFF.

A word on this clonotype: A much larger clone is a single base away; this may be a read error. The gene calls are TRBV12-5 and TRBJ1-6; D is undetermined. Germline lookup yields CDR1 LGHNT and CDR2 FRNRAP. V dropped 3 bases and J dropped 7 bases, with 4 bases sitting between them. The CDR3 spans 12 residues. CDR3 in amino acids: CASGFGNSPLHF. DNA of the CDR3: TGTGCTAGTGGTTTCGGCAATTCACCCCTCCACTTT.

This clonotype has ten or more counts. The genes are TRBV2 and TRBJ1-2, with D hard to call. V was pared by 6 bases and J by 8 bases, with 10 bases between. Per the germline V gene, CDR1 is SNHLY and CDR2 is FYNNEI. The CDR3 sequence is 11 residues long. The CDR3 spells CASRRDGGYTF. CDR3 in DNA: TGTGCCAGCAGAAGGGATGGGGGCTACACCTTC.

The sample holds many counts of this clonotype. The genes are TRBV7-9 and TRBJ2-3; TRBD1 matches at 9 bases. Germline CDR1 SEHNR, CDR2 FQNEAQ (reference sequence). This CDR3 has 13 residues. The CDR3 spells CAVIGDREDTQYF. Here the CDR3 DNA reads TGTGCTGTCATCGGGGACAGGGAGGATACGCAGTATTTT.

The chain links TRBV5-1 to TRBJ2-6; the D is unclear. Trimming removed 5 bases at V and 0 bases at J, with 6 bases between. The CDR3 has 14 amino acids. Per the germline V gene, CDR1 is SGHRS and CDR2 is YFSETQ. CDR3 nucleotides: TGCGCCAGCAGTGATCGCTCTGGGGCCAACGTCCTGACTTTC. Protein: CASSDRSGANVLTF.

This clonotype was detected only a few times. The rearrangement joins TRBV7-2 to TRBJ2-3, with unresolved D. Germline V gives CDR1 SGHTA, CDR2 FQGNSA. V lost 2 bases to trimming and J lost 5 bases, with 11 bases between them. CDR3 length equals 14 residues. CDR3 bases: TGTGCCAGCAGCTTAACCCGGGCTGTAGATACGCAGTATTTT. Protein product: CASSLTRAVDTQYF.

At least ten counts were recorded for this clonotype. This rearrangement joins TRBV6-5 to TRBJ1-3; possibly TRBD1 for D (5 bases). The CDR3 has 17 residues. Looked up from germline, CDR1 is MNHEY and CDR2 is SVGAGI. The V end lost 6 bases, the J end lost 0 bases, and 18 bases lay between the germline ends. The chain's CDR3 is CASSPFLTGGSGNTIYF. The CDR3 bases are TGTGCCAGCAGCCCCTTTCTTACAGGAGGCTCTGGAAACACCATATATTTT.

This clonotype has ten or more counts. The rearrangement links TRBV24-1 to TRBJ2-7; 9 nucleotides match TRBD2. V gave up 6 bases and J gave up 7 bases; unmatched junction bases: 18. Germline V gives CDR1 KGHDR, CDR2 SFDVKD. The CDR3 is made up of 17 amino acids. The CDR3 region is CATSFPSGGTEDREQYF. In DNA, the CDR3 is TGTGCCACCAGTTTCCCGAGCGGGGGGACCGAGGATAGGGAGCAGTACTTC.

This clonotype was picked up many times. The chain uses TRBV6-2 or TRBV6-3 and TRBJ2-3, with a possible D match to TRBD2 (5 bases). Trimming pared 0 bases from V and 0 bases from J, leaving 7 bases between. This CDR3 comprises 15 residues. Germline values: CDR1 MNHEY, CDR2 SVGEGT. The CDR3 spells CASSYSASSTDTQYF. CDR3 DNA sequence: TGTGCCAGCAGTTACTCGGCTAGCAGCACAGATACGCAGTATTTT.

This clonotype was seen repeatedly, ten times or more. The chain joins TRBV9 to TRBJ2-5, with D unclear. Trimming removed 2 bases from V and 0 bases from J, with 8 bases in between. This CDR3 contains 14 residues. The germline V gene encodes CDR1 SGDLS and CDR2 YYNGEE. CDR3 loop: CASSVGRYQETQYF. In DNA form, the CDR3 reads TGTGCCAGCAGCGTTGGACGATACCAAGAGACCCAGTACTTC.

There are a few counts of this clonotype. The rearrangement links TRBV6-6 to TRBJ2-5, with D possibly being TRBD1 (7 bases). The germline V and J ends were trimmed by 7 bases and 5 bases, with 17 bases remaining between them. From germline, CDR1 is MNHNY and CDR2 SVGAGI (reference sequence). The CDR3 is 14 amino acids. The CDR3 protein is CASTIPGGSETQYF. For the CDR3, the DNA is TGTGCCAGCACCATCCCAGGGGGGTCCGAGACCCAGTACTTC.